This T cell receptor beta chain derives from a study of T cells in Graves' hyperthyroidism and ophthalmopathy. The CDR3 is 15 residues long. Germline lookup yields CDR1 MGHRA and CDR2 YSYEKL. V lost 1 base to trimming and J lost 1 base, with 11 bases between them. This clonotype was seen only a few times. There were TCR beta CDR3 regions amplified from RNA transcripts. Initially, a first-round RT-PCR of the TCR CDR3 employed the HTBI primer set. TCRdb used MiXCR to reprocess the multiplex PCR reads, holding one entry per CDR3 protein. The sample holds some 800,000 distinct CDR3 sequences, around 39% seen once.

The chain is built from TRBV4-1 and TRBJ2-7; weak D call: TRBD1 (5 bases). Material for sequencing was blood. This TCR came from a man younger than 35 with Graves' hyperthyroidism. This chain's CDR3 is CASSQVGAESYEQYF. CDR3 in DNA: TGCGCCAGCAGCCAAGTAGGGGCAGAGTCCTACGAGCAGTACTTC.